The 4 T cell receptor beta chains listed next were all sequenced from one sample in a study of cytomegalovirus exposure and HLA in healthy donors. Both 60 Vbeta primers and 13 Jbeta primers went into the PCR. The repertoire was sequenced with immunoSEQ multiplex PCR; TCRdb's copy has only in-frame clones and lacks some. The data contain approximately 100,000 clones, around 70% of them seen just once; the ten biggest clones take up about 5.7%. The sequencing sample was made of PBMCs. The receptors originated from a woman between 65 and 79 years old in good health and CMV-seropositive.

The V gene is TRBV6-6, the J gene TRBJ1-1; possibly TRBD1 for D (5 bases). V lost 7 bases, J lost 1 base, and 13 bases lay in between. Germline V gene sequence: CDR1 MNHNY, CDR2 SVGAGI (reference sequence). The CDR3 has 14 residues. CDR3 bases: TGTGCCAGCAACGAGAGGACATCGAACACTGAAGCTTTCTTT. This codes for CASNERTSNTEAFF.

The J gene is TRBJ2-7, the V gene TRBV4-1; TRBD1 aligns across 8 bases. V lost 6 bases to trimming and J lost 2 bases; unmatched junction nucleotides: 6. The CDR3 extends over 14 amino acids. Germline CDR1 is MGHRA and CDR2 is YSYEKL. Here the CDR3 reads CASSSDRGAYEQYF. The CDR3 DNA follows: TGCGCCAGCAGTTCCGACAGGGGCGCCTACGAGCAGTACTTC.

This clone was found a few times. This chain joins TRBV10-2 and TRBJ1-4; D is unresolved. Germline V gene data show CDR1 as WSHSY and CDR2 as SAAADI. CDR3 length equals 12 residues. Trimming removed 8 bases from V and 4 bases from J, with 8 bases in between. In DNA form, the CDR3 reads TGCGCCAGCGGAGAGCTTAATGAAAAACTGTTTTTT. As protein: CASGELNEKLFF.

V gene TRBV7-9 combines with J gene TRBJ2-7, with D tentatively TRBD2 (5 bases). Germline assignment: CDR1 SEHNR and CDR2 FQNEAQ (reference sequence). Trimming left V 3 bases short and J 3 bases short, with 15 bases between. The CDR3 is made up of 15 amino acids. The CDR3, as DNA: TGTGCCAGCAGCTTGTGGACGGGAAAATTCTACGAGCAGTACTTC. Translating gives CASSLWTGKFYEQYF.